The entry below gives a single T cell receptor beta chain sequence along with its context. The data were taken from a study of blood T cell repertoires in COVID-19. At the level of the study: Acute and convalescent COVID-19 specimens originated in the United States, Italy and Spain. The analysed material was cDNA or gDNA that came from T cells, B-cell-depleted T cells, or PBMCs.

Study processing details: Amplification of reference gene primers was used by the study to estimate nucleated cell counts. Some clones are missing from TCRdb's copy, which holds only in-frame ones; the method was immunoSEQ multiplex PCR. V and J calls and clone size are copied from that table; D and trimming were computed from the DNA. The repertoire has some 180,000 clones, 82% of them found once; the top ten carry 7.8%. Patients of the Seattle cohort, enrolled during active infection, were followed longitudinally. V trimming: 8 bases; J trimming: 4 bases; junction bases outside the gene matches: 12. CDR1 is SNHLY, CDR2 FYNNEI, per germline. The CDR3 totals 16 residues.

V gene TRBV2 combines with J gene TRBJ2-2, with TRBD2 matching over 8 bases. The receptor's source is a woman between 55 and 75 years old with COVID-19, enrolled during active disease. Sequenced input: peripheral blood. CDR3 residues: CASGAGGTSGTGELFF. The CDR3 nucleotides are TGTGCCAGCGGTGCGGGGGGAACCTCCGGCACCGGGGAGCTGTTTTTT. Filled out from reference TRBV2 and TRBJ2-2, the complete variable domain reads EPEVTQTPSHQVTQMGQEVILRCVPISNHLYFYWYRQILGQKVEFLVSFYNNEISEKSEIFDDQFSVERPDGSNFTLKIRSTKLEDSAMYFCASGAGGTSGTGELFFGEGSRLTVL.